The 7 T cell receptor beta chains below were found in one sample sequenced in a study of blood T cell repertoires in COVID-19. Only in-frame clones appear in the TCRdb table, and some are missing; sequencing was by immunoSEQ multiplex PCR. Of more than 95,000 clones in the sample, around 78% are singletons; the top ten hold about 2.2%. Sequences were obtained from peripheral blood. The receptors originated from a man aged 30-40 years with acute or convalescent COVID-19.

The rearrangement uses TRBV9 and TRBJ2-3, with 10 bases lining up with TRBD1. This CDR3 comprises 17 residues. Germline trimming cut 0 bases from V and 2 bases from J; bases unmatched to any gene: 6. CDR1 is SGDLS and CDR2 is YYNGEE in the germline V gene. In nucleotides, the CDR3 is TGTGCCAGCAGCGTAGGAGGGGGGACAGGGGTCACAGATACGCAGTATTTT. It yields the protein CASSVGGGTGVTDTQYF.

The CDR3 here is CASSDVTGGLYEQYV. CDR3 coding DNA: TGCGCCAGCAGTGATGTGACAGGGGGTTTGTACGAGCAGTACGTC. The chain uses TRBV10-1 and TRBJ2-7, with 9 bases lining up with TRBD1. Germline V gene lookup returns CDR1 WNHNN and CDR2 SYGVQD (reference sequence). After removal of 3 bases from V and 4 bases from J, the junction contained 7 bases not matched to a gene. The CDR3 covers 15 residues.

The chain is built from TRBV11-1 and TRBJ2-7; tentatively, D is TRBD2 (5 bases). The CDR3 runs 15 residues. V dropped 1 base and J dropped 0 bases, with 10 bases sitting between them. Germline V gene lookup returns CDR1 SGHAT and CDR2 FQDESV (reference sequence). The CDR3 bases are TGTGCCAGCAGCTTAGAGGTGGGGAGCTCCTACGAGCAGTACTTC. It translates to CASSLEVGSSYEQYF.

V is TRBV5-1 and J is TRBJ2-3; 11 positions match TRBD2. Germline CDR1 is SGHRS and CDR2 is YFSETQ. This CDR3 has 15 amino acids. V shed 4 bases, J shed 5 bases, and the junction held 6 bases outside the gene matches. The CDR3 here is CASSKGLAGIDTQYF. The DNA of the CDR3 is TGCGCCAGCAGCAAAGGACTAGCGGGTATAGATACGCAGTATTTT.

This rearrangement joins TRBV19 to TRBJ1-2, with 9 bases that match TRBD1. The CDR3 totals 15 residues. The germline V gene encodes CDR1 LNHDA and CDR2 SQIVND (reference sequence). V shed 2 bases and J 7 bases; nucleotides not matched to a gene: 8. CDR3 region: CASSISQGAIAGYTF. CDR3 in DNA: TGTGCCAGTAGTATATCACAGGGGGCTATCGCTGGCTACACCTTC.

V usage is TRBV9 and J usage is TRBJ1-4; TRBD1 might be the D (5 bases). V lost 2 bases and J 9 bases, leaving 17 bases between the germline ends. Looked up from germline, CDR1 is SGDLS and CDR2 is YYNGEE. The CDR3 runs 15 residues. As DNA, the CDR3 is TGTGCCAGCAGCGTCCAGTTGGGGGGAGATCAAAAACTGTTTTTT. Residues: CASSVQLGGDQKLFF.

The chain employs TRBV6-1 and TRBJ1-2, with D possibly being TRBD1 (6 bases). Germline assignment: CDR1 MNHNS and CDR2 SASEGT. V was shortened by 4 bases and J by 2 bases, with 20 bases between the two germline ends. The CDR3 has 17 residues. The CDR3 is CASSVFPGERLNYGYTF. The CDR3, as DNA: TGTGCCAGCAGTGTCTTTCCAGGGGAAAGGTTGAACTATGGCTACACCTTC.